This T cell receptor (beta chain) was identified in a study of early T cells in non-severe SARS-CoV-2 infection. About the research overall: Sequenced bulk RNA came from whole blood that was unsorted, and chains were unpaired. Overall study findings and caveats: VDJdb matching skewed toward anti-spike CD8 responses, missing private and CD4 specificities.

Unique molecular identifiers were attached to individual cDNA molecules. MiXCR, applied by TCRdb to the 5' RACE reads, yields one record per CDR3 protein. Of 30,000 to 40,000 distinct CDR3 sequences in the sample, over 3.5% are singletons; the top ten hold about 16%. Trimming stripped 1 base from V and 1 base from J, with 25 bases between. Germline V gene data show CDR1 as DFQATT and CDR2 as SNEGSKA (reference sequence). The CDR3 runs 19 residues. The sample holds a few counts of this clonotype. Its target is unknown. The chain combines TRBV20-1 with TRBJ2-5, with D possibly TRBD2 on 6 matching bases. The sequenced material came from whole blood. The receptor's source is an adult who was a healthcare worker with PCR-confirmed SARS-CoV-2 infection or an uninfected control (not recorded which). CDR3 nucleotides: TGCAGTGCTAGAGCCGCGGATGGGGAGGCGGTGGCCCCCCAAGAGACCCAGTACTTC. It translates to CSARAADGEAVAPQETQYF.